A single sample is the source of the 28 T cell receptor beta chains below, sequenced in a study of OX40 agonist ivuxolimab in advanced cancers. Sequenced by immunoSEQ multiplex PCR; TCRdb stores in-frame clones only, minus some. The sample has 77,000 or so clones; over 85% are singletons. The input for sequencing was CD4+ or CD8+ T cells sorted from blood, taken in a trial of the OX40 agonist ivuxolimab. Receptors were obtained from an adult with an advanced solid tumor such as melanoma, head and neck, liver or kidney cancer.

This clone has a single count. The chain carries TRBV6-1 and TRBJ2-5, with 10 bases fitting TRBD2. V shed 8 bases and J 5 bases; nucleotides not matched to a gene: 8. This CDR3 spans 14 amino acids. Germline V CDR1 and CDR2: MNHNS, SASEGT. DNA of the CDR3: TGTGCCAGCCGGACTAGCGGTCCGACGGAGACCCAGTACTTC. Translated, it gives CASRTSGPTETQYF.

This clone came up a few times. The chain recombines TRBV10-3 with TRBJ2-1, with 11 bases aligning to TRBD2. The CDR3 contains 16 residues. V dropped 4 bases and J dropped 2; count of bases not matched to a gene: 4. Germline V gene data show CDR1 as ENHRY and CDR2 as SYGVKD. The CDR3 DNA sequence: TGTGCCATCAGTGGGGGACTAGCGGAGACCTACAATGAGCAGTTCTTC. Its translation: CAISGGLAETYNEQFF.

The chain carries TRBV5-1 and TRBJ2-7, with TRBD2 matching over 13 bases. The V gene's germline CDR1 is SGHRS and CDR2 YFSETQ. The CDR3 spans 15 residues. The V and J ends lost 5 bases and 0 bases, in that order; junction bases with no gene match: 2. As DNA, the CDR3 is TGCGCCAGCAGGTGGACTAGCGGGAGCTCCTACGAGCAGTACTTC. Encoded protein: CASRWTSGSSYEQYF. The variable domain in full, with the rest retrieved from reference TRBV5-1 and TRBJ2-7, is KAGVTQTPRYLIKTRGQQVTLSCSPISGHRSVSWYQQTPGQGLQFLFEYFSETQRNKGNFPGRFSGRQFSNSRSEMNVSTLELGDSALYLCASRWTSGSSYEQYFGPGTRLTVT.

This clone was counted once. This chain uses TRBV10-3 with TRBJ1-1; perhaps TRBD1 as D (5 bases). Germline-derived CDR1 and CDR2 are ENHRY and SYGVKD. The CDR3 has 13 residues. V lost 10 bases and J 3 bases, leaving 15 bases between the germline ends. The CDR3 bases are TGTGCCACCGAGCAGGGAGGGGACACTGAAGCTTTCTTT. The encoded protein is CATEQGGDTEAFF.

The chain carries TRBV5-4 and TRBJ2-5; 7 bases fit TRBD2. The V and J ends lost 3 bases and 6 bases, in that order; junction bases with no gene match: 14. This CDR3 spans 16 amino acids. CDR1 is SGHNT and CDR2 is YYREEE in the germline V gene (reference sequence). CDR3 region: CASSWGGLRAVKTQYF. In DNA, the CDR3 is TGTGCCAGCAGCTGGGGGGGACTACGGGCTGTGAAGACCCAGTACTTC. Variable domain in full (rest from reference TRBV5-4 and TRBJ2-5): ETGVTQSPTHLIKTRGQQVTLRCSSQSGHNTVSWYQQALGQGPQFIFQYYREEENGRGNFPPRFSGLQFPNYSSELNVNALELDDSALYLCASSWGGLRAVKTQYFGPGTRLLVL.

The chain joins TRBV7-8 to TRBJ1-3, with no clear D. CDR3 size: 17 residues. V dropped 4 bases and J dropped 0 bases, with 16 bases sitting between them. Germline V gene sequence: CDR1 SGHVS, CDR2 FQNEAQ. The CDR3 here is CASSSRALLSSGNTIYF. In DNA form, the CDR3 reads TGTGCCAGCAGCTCGAGGGCCCTTCTGAGCTCTGGAAACACCATATATTTT.

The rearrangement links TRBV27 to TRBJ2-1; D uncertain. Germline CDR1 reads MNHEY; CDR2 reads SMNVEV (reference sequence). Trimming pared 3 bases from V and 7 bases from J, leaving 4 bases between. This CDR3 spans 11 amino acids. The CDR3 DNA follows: TGTGCCAGCAGTTTCAGGAATGAGCAGTTCTTC. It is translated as CASSFRNEQFF.

CDR3 protein: CASSLAGRGTEAFF. In nucleotides, the CDR3 is TGCGCCAGCAGCTTGGCCGGGAGGGGCACTGAAGCTTTCTTT. The chain has TRBV5-1 and TRBJ1-1; possibly TRBD1 for D (5 bases). The V gene's germline CDR1 is SGHRS and CDR2 YFSETQ. V shed 0 bases and J shed 4 bases, with 10 bases lying between them. The CDR3 totals 14 residues.

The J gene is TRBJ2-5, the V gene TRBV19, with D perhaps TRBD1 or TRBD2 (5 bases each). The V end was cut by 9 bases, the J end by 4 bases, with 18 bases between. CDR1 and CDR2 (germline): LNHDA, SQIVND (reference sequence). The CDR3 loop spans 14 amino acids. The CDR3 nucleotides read TGTGCCAGCAAGGACTCCACGGGGACAGAGACCCAGTACTTC. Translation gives CASKDSTGTETQYF.

The CDR3 protein is CASSQEWGAPFYEQYF. DNA of the CDR3: TGTGCCAGCAGCCAAGAGTGGGGGGCGCCCTTCTACGAGCAGTACTTC. The chain employs TRBV14 and TRBJ2-7; D assignment may be TRBD1 or TRBD2 (6 bases each). V was trimmed by 0 bases and J by 3 bases, leaving 15 bases between them. Germline V gives CDR1 SGHDN, CDR2 FVKESK. The CDR3 contains 16 residues.

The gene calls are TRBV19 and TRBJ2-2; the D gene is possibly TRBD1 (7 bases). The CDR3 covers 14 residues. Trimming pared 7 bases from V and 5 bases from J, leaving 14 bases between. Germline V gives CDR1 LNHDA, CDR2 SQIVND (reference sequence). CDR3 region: CASIVQGGTGELFF. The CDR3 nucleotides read TGTGCCAGTATTGTCCAGGGGGGAACCGGGGAGCTGTTTTTT.

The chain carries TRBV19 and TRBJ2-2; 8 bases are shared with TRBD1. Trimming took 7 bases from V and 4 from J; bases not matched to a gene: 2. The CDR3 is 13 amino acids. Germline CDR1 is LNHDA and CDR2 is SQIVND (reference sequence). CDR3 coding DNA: TGTGCCAGTATTGACAGGGGCACCGGGGAGCTGTTTTTT. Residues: CASIDRGTGELFF.

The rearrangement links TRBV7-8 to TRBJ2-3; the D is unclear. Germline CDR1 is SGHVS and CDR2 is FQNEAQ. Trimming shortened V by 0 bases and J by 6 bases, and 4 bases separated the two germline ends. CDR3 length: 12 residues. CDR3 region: CASSLARDTQYF. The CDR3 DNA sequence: TGTGCCAGCAGCTTAGCCCGGGATACGCAGTATTTT.

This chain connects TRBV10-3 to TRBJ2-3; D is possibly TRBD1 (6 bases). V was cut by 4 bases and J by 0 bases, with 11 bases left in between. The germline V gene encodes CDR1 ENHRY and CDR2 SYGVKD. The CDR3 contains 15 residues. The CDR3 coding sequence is TGTGCCATCAGTGGTCTGGGGGCTAGCACAGATACGCAGTATTTT. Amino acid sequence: CAISGLGASTDTQYF.

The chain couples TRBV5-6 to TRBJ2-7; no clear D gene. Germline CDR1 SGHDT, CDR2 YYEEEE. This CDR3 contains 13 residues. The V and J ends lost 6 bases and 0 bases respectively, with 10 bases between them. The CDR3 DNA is TGTGCCAGCACGGGCAGGAGCTCCTACGAGCAGTACTTC. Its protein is CASTGRSSYEQYF.

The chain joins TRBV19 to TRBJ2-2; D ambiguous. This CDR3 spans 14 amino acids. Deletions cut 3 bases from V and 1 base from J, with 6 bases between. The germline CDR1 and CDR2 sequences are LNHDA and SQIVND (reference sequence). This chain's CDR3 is CASSINRNTGELFF. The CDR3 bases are TGTGCCAGTAGTATTAACCGGAACACCGGGGAGCTGTTTTTT.

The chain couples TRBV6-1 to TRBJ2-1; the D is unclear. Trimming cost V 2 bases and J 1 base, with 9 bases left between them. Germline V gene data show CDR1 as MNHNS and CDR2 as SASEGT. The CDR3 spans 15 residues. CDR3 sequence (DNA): TGTGCCAGCAGTGAAAGGCCGGTTTCCTACAATGAGCAGTTCTTC. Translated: CASSERPVSYNEQFF.

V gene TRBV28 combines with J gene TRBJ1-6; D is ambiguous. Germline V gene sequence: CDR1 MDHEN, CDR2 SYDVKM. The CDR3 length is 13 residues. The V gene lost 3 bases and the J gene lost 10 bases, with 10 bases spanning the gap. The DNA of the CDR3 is TGTGCCAGCAGTTTGTTCGGTTCGTCACCCCTCCACTTT. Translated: CASSLFGSSPLHF.

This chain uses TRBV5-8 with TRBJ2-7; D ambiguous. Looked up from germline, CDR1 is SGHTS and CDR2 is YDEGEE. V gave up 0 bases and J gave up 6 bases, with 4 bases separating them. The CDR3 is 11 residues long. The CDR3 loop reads CASSLAFEQYF. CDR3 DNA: TGTGCCAGCAGCTTGGCCTTCGAGCAGTACTTC.

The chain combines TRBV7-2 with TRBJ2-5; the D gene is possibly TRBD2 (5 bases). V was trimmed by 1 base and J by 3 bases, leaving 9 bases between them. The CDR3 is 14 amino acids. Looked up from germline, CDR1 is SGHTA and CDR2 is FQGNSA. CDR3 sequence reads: CASSLGRAEETQYF. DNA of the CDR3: TGTGCCAGCAGCTTAGGAAGAGCGGAAGAGACCCAGTACTTC.

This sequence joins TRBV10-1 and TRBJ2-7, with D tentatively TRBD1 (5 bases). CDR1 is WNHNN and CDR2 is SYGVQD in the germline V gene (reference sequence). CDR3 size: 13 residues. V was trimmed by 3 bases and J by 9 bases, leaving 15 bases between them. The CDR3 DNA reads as TGCGCCAGCAGTGACTCGAACTTGCAGGGGCAGTACTTC. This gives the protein CASSDSNLQGQYF.

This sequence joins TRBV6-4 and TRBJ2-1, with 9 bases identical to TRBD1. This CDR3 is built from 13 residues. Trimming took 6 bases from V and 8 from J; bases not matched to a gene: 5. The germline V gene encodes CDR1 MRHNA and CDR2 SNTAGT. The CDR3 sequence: CASRPGQGYEQFF. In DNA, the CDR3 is TGTGCCAGCAGGCCGGGACAGGGTTATGAGCAGTTCTTC.

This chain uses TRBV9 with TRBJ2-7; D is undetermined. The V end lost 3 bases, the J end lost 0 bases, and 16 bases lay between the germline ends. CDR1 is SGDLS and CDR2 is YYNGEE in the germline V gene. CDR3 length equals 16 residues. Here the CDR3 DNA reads TGTGCCAGCAGCGGCAAGGACGCATCCCCCTCCTACGAGCAGTACTTC. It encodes CASSGKDASPSYEQYF.

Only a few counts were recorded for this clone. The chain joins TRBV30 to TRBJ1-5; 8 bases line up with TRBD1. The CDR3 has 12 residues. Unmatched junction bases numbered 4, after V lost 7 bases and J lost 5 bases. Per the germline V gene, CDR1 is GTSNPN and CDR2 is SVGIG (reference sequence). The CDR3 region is CASQGVDQPQHF. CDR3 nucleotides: TGTGCCTCACAGGGGGTCGATCAGCCCCAGCATTTT.

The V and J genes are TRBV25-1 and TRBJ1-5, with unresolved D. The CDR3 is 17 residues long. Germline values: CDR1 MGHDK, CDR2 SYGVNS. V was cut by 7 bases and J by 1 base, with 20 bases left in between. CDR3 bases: TGTGCCAGCAATAAGAGGGTGAGGAGAGGGAGCAATCAGCCCCAGCATTTT. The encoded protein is CASNKRVRRGSNQPQHF.

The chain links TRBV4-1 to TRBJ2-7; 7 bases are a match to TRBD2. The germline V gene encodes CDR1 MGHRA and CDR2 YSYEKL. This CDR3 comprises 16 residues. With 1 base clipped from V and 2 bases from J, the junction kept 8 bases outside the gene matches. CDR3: CASSQAPPSGAYEQYF. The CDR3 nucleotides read TGCGCCAGCAGCCAAGCCCCTCCTAGCGGTGCCTACGAGCAGTACTTC.

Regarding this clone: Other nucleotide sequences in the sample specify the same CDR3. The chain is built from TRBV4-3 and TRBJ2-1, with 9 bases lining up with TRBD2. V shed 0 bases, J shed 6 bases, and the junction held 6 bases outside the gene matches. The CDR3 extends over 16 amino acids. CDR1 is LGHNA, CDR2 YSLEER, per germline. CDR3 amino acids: CASSQDLGLATNEQFF. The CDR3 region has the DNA TGCGCCAGCAGCCAAGATTTGGGACTAGCCACCAATGAGCAGTTCTTC.

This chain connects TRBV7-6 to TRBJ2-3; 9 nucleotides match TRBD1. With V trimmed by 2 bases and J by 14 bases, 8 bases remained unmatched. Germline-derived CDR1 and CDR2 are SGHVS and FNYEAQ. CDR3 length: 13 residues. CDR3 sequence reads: CASSLTGTGMPYF. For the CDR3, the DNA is TGTGCCAGCAGCTTAACCGGGACAGGGATGCCGTATTTT.